Listed below are T cell receptor beta chains from one sample, sequenced in a study of blood T cell repertoires in COVID-19. TCRdb keeps only in-frame clones here, not all; method: immunoSEQ multiplex PCR. The repertoire holds under 400,000 clones, with 80% to 90% as singletons. Input material: PBMCs or T cells enriched from blood (not recorded which). All receptors come from a woman in her 40s with acute COVID-19. CDR3s include the opening cysteine and the closing phenylalanine or tryptophan. The order of the fields is V gene, J gene, D gene, clone size, CDR3 DNA, CDR3 protein. A D gene is named only where the DNA matches it firmly. Not all rows give a size; the values are once, few, many and, for expanded clones, a class.

>TRBV25-1|TRBJ1-1|.|few
TGTGCCAGCAGTGCCGGGAGTCCCACTGAAGCTTTCTTT
CASSAGSPTEAFF
>TRBV24-1|TRBJ2-7|.|.
TGTGCCACCAGTGATTTGCTTGCCGGGTACGAGCAGTACTTC
CATSDLLAGYEQYF
>TRBV28|TRBJ1-4|.|.
TGTGCCAGCAGTTTACCCCGGCGGCCTAATGAAAAACTGTTTTTT
CASSLPRRPNEKLFF
>TRBV5-6|TRBJ2-5|.|once
TGTGCCAGCAGAAAAGCGGCCTTTCGGCGTGAGACCCAGTACTTC
CASRKAAFRRETQYF
>TRBV28|TRBJ2-5|.|.
TGTGCCAGCAGCTTACGTTCAGTAAAGCAGCGACGTCGAGAGACCCAGTACTTC
CASSLRSVKQRRRETQYF
>TRBV12-5|TRBJ1-4|TRBD1|.
TGTGCTAGTGGTCTCAACAGGGGATTAAATGAAAAACTGTTTTTT
CASGLNRGLNEKLFF
>TRBV6-5|TRBJ1-6|.|few
TGTGCCAGCATGGCGAACAGTTACCTTGCCTCACCCCTCCACTTT
CASMANSYLASPLHF
>TRBV9|TRBJ2-2|.|once
TGTGCCAGCAGCCCCCGACTAGACGGGACCGGGGAGCTGTTTTTT
CASSPRLDGTGELFF
>TRBV4-1|TRBJ1-5|.|.
TGCGCCAGCAGCCAAGGCAGAAGCAATCAGCCCCAGCATTTT
CASSQGRSNQPQHF
>TRBV4-1|TRBJ1-3|.|.
TGCGCCAGCAGCCCTGCTACAGGGACTAGAAACACCATATATTTT
CASSPATGTRNTIYF
>TRBV19|TRBJ2-1|TRBD2|.
TGTGCCTGTGGGACTAGCAGCTACAATGAGCAGTTCTTC
CACGTSSYNEQFF
>TRBV9|TRBJ2-5|TRBD1|.
TGTGCCAGCAGCGTACGACAGGGCCGTGAAGAGACCCAGTACTTC
CASSVRQGREETQYF
>TRBV28|TRBJ2-2|.|.
TGTGCCAGCGGGGGGGGCGCGACGAACACCGGGGAGCTGTTTTTT
CASGGGATNTGELFF
>TRBV7-6|TRBJ1-2|TRBD1|few
TGTGCCAGCAGCTACCGGACAGGGGGCTCTGGCTACACCTTC
CASSYRTGGSGYTF
>TRBV12-3/TRBV12-4|TRBJ1-2|.|.
TGTGCCAGCAGCGAACAGGGTCACTATGGCTACACCTTC
CASSEQGHYGYTF
>TRBV19|TRBJ1-2|.|.
TGTGCCGTCGGAGGATATGGCTACACCTTC
CAVGGYGYTF
>TRBV28|TRBJ1-5|.|once
TGTGCCAGCAGTCTCCCAGGAGAGGGGAGGTTCCAGCCCCAGCATTTT
CASSLPGEGRFQPQHF
>TRBV5-4|TRBJ2-5|TRBD1|.
TGTGCCAGCAGCTTGGGGGACAGCCAAGAGACCCAGTACTTC
CASSLGDSQETQYF
>TRBV6-2/TRBV6-3|TRBJ2-1|TRBD2|.
TGTGCCAGCACCCCAAGGACTAGGCGGAATGAGCAGTTCTTC
CASTPRTRRNEQFF
>TRBV5-6|TRBJ1-4|TRBD1|.
TGTGCCAGCAGCCCTAGGGGGCGGGGTGAAAAACTGTTTTTT
CASSPRGRGEKLFF
>TRBV7-2|TRBJ2-3|.|.
TGTGCCAGCAGCACGCAGGGATTCAGCACAGATACGCAGTATTTT
CASSTQGFSTDTQYF
>TRBV9|TRBJ2-2|TRBD2|once
TGTGCCAGCAGCGTAGGCGGGGGGGTGATAACCGGGGAGCTGTTTTTT
CASSVGGGVITGELFF
>TRBV6-5|TRBJ2-7|TRBD1|.
TGTGCCAGCAGTCGACAGGGCCTGCACGAGCAGTACTTC
CASSRQGLHEQYF
>TRBV28|TRBJ2-5|.|once
TGTGCCAGCAGTCCCCCCGGGCACAGGTTAGGTGAGACCCAGTACTTC
CASSPPGHRLGETQYF
>TRBV7-8|TRBJ2-7|TRBD2|.
TGTGCCAGCAGCTCGATGGGACTAGCGGCTACGGGGGAGCAGTACTTC
CASSSMGLAATGEQYF
>TRBV19|TRBJ1-3|.|once
TGTGCCAGTAGTATAGTTGCGACAGCCTCCGAAAACACCATATATTTT
CASSIVATASENTIYF
>TRBV7-2|TRBJ1-1|.|.
TGTGCCAGCAGCTTAGTCGGGAAGGCCACTGAAGCTTTCTTT
CASSLVGKATEAFF
>TRBV19|TRBJ1-1|.|.
TGTGCCAGTAGTATCTTCACTGAAGCTTTCTTT
CASSIFTEAFF